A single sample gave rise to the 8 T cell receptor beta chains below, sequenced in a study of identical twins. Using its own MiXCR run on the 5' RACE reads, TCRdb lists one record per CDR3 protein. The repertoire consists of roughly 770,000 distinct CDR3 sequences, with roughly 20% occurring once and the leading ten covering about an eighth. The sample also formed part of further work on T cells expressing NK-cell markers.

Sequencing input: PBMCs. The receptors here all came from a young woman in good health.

CDR3 loop: CASSMKPQGWNQPQHF. The CDR3 DNA sequence: TGTGCCAGTAGTATGAAACCTCAGGGGTGGAATCAGCCCCAGCATTTT. The chain employs TRBV19 and TRBJ1-5; tentatively, D is TRBD1 (6 bases). V was cut by 3 bases and J by 4 bases, with 16 bases left in between. Per germline, CDR1 LNHDA and CDR2 SQIVND (reference sequence). The length of the CDR3 is 16 residues.

The CDR3 region has the DNA TGTGCCAGCAGTGAAGGGAGGTCCGGCGGCAATGAGCAGTTCTTC. It yields the protein CASSEGRSGGNEQFF. This chain links TRBV6-1 with TRBJ2-1; possibly TRBD2 for D (5 bases). Between the trimmed V and J ends, which lost 1 base and 6 bases, there was a span of 13 bases. The germline V gene has CDR1 MNHNS and CDR2 SASEGT. This CDR3 region has 15 residues.

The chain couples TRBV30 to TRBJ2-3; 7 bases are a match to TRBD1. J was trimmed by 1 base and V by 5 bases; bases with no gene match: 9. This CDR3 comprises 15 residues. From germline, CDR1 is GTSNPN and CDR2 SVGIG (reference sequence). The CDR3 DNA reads TGTGCCTGGGCCCTAGGGGGCGGCCGCACAGATACGCAGTATTTT. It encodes CAWALGGGRTDTQYF.

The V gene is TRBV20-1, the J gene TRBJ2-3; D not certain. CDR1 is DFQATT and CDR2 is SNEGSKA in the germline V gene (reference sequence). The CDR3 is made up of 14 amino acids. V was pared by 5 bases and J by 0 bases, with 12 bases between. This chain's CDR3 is CSAPGDSSTDTQYF. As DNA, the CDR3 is TGCAGTGCTCCTGGGGATTCTAGCACAGATACGCAGTATTTT.

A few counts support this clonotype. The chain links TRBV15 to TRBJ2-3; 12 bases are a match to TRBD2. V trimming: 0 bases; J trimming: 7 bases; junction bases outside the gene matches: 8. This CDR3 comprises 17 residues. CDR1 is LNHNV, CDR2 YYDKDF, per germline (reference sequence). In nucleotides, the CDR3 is TGTGCCACCAGCAGAGATACGACTAGCGGGAGTCTGAATACGCAGTATTTT. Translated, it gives CATSRDTTSGSLNTQYF.

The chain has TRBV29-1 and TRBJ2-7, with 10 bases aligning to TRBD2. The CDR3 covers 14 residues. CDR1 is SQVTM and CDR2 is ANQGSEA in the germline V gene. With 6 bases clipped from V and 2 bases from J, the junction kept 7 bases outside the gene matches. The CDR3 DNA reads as TGCAGCGTAAGGAGAGCGGGAGGGACCTACGAGCAGTACTTC. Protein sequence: CSVRRAGGTYEQYF.

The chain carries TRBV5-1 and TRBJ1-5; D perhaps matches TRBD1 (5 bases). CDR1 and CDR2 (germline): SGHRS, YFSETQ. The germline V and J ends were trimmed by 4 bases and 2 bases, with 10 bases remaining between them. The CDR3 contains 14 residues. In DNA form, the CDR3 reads TGCGCCAGCAGCCCCAGGGAGCGCAATCAGCCCCAGCATTTT. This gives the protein CASSPRERNQPQHF.

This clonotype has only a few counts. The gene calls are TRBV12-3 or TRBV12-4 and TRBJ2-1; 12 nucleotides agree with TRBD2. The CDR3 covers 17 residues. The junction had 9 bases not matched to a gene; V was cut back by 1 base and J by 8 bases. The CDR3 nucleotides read TGTGCCAGCAGTTTAGAGGGTCGACTAGCGGGGGAACATGAGCAGTTCTTC. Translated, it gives CASSLEGRLAGEHEQFF.